The 31 T cell receptor beta chains given below trace back to one sample, sequenced in a study of cytomegalovirus exposure and HLA in healthy donors. The PCR had 60 Vbeta and 13 Jbeta primers. TCRdb's table, derived via immunoSEQ multiplex PCR, lists solely in-frame clones and lacks some. Of around 120,000 clones in the sample, approximately 80% were seen once. Sample: PBMCs. The receptors come from a man aged 50 to 60 in good health and CMV-seropositive.

The chain employs TRBV30 and TRBJ1-1; TRBD1 agrees at 7 bases. Germline V gene lookup returns CDR1 GTSNPN and CDR2 SVGIG (reference sequence). There are 15 residues in the CDR3. J was trimmed by 3 bases and V by 0 bases; bases with no gene match: 7. The CDR3 loop is CAWSVSPGGDTEAFF. The CDR3 region has the DNA TGTGCCTGGAGTGTATCCCCAGGGGGAGACACTGAAGCTTTCTTT.

This rearrangement joins TRBV5-4 to TRBJ1-4; unclear D gene. The CDR3 is 16 amino acids. Germline V lookup: CDR1 SGHNT, CDR2 YYREEE (reference sequence). Trimming pared 4 bases from V and 0 bases from J, leaving 13 bases between. The CDR3 loop reads CASSEGGLATNEKLFF. CDR3 DNA: TGTGCCAGCAGCGAAGGTGGACTGGCAACTAATGAAAAACTGTTTTTT.

V usage is TRBV30 and J usage is TRBJ1-5; TRBD1 matches at 10 bases. V dropped 5 bases and J dropped 4; count of bases not matched to a gene: 5. Germline V gene lookup returns CDR1 GTSNPN and CDR2 SVGIG (reference sequence). CDR3 length: 14 residues. CDR3 sequence: CAWGPGQGNQPQHF. The CDR3 nucleotides read TGTGCCTGGGGACCGGGACAGGGGAATCAGCCCCAGCATTTT.

The chain links TRBV30 to TRBJ2-5; maybe TRBD1 (5 bases). Germline values: CDR1 GTSNPN, CDR2 SVGIG (reference sequence). The CDR3 is 14 residues long. V was clipped by 0 bases and J by 2 bases, with 10 bases between them. CDR3 nucleotide sequence: TGTGCCTGGAGTGTTCAGACAGTACAAGAGACCCAGTACTTC. Protein: CAWSVQTVQETQYF.

The CDR3 is CASSSRTERNTEAFF. The CDR3 bases are TGTGCCAGCAGTTCCAGGACAGAAAGGAACACTGAAGCTTTCTTT. The V gene is TRBV6-5, the J gene TRBJ1-1; D might be TRBD1 (6 bases). V lost 4 bases and J 1 base, leaving 13 bases between the germline ends. In germline, CDR1 is MNHEY, CDR2 SVGAGI. The CDR3 has 15 residues.

The chain links TRBV7-2 to TRBJ2-5, with 8 positions matching TRBD2. J lost 6 bases, V lost 8 bases, and 8 bases had no gene match. CDR1 and CDR2 from the germline V gene are SGHTA and FQGNSA. This CDR3 region has 13 residues. CDR3 region: CASLLAGGKTQYF. The CDR3 bases are TGTGCCAGCCTCTTGGCGGGAGGCAAGACCCAGTACTTC.

V gene TRBV5-1 combines with J gene TRBJ1-6; TRBD1 matches at 9 bases. Germline loops: CDR1 SGHRS, CDR2 YFSETQ. The CDR3 loop spans 15 amino acids. V lost 4 bases and J lost 9; bases outside the gene matches: 8. The CDR3 region has the DNA TGCGCCAGCAGCCCTTGGGACAGGGAAGCTTCACCCCTCCACTTT. Residues: CASSPWDREASPLHF.

The chain joins TRBV30 to TRBJ1-4; D uncertain. In germline, CDR1 is GTSNPN, CDR2 SVGIG (reference sequence). The ends were cut back, 0 bases at V and 7 bases at J, with 21 bases in the middle. The CDR3 contains 17 residues. CDR3 in amino acids: CAWSVTRTPGSPEKLFF. The CDR3 nucleotides are TGTGCCTGGAGTGTAACGCGGACCCCCGGGAGTCCTGAAAAACTGTTTTTT.

The chain links TRBV29-1 to TRBJ2-1, with TRBD2 matching over 9 bases. Germline CDR1 SQVTM, CDR2 ANQGSEA. This CDR3 is built from 15 residues. The V segment lost 4 bases and the J segment 4 bases; nucleotides outside the gene matches: 8. The CDR3 nucleotides read TGCAGCGTTGCGGTAATGAGCGGGGGGTACAATGAGCAGTTCTTC. It encodes CSVAVMSGGYNEQFF.

The chain combines TRBV9 with TRBJ1-2; D may be TRBD1 (6 bases). CDR1 and CDR2 (germline): SGDLS, YYNGEE. V was clipped by 0 bases and J by 4 bases, with 13 bases between them. The CDR3 extends over 15 amino acids. DNA for the CDR3: TGTGCCAGCAGCGTAGGGACAGCGAATCTCTATGGCTACACCTTC. Translating it yields CASSVGTANLYGYTF.

The chain uses TRBV5-1 and TRBJ1-1; maybe TRBD1 (5 bases). The length of the CDR3 is 15 residues. Trimming pared 5 bases from V and 1 base from J, leaving 15 bases between. Germline assignment: CDR1 SGHRS and CDR2 YFSETQ. The CDR3 DNA sequence: TGCGCCAGCAGTTACACAGGTTACTCGAACACTGAAGCTTTCTTT. Amino acid sequence: CASSYTGYSNTEAFF. The whole variable domain, remainder taken from reference TRBV5-1 and TRBJ1-1, is KAGVTQTPRYLIKTRGQQVTLSCSPISGHRSVSWYQQTPGQGLQFLFEYFSETQRNKGNFPGRFSGRQFSNSRSEMNVSTLELGDSALYLCASSYTGYSNTEAFFGQGTRLTVV.

The rearrangement uses TRBV6-1 and TRBJ2-2; D not certain. The CDR3 spans 14 residues. Germline V lookup: CDR1 MNHNS, CDR2 SASEGT. With 3 bases removed from V and 5 bases from J, the gap between germline ends came to 10 bases. CDR3 bases: TGTGCCAGCAGTGAGGCCAGAATAACCGGGGAGCTGTTTTTT. It codes for CASSEARITGELFF.

This clone showed up just a few times. The chain recombines TRBV5-4 with TRBJ2-7; the D gene is possibly TRBD1 (6 bases). The CDR3 runs 15 residues. Germline V gene data show CDR1 as SGHNT and CDR2 as YYREEE (reference sequence). The V end was cut by 2 bases, the J end by 7 bases, with 19 bases between. The CDR3 is CASSLRGGLFGEQYF. DNA of the CDR3: TGTGCCAGCAGCTTAAGAGGGGGTCTTTTCGGGGAGCAGTACTTC.

V usage is TRBV19 and J usage is TRBJ1-4; TRBD1 is a possible D gene (5 bases). The CDR3 is 15 amino acids. V lost 2 bases, J lost 8 bases, and 15 bases lay in between. Germline CDR1 is LNHDA and CDR2 is SQIVND (reference sequence). CDR3 sequence: CASSIRQGFGEKLFF. CDR3 bases: TGTGCCAGTAGTATACGGCAGGGTTTTGGAGAAAAACTGTTTTTT.

Only a few counts were recorded for this clone. The chain combines TRBV6-6 with TRBJ1-1; TRBD1 agrees at 8 bases. CDR1 is MNHNY and CDR2 is SVGAGI in the germline V gene (reference sequence). This CDR3 contains 16 residues. The ends lost 5 bases at V and 3 bases at J; junction bases unmatched: 11. CDR3 sequence (DNA): TGTGCCAGCAGTACGGGACAGGCATCTTTGGACACTGAAGCTTTCTTT. It encodes CASSTGQASLDTEAFF.

In its sample, this clone was seen once. The V call is TRBV28, the J call TRBJ1-5; the D gene is possibly TRBD1 (6 bases). V was pared by 6 bases and J by 0 bases, with 15 bases between. CDR1 is MDHEN and CDR2 is SYDVKM in the germline V gene. This CDR3 contains 16 residues. This CDR3 reads CASRPTGAYSNQPQHF. The CDR3 DNA reads as TGTGCCAGCAGGCCGACAGGCGCCTATAGCAATCAGCCCCAGCATTTT. Filled out from reference TRBV28 and TRBJ1-5, the complete variable domain reads DVKVTQSSRYLVKRTGEKVFLECVQDMDHENMFWYRQDPGLGLRLIYFSYDVKMKEKGDIPEGYSVSREKKERFSLILESASTNQTSMYLCASRPTGAYSNQPQHFGDGTRLSIL.

The rearrangement links TRBV25-1 to TRBJ1-6; 8 nucleotides agree with TRBD1. The germline V gene has CDR1 MGHDK and CDR2 SYGVNS. The CDR3 covers 15 residues. Trimming at V came to 1 base and at J to 9 bases, leaving 5 bases not matched to a gene. CDR3 nucleotides: TGTGCCAGCAGTGAATCCGCCAGGGGGCTTTCACCCCTCCACTTT. Its translation is CASSESARGLSPLHF.

The rearrangement uses TRBV19 and TRBJ2-6; D unresolved. The V end lost 5 bases, the J end lost 2 bases, and 7 bases lay between the germline ends. This CDR3 contains 14 residues. CDR1 and CDR2 (germline): LNHDA, SQIVND (reference sequence). CDR3 DNA: TGTGCCAGTAGTCTACTTACTGGGGCCAACGTCCTGACTTTC. It is translated as CASSLLTGANVLTF.

CDR3 in DNA: TGTGCCAGCAGCTTAGTCGGTTCTCCGCAGAACACTGAAGCTTTCTTT. Its protein is CASSLVGSPQNTEAFF. The chain recombines TRBV7-2 with TRBJ1-1; D remains unclear. Germline CDR1 is SGHTA and CDR2 is FQGNSA. The CDR3 sequence is 16 residues long. V was shortened by 1 base and J by 1 base, with 13 bases between the two germline ends.

The V gene is TRBV5-1, the J gene TRBJ1-2, with a possible D match to TRBD1 (5 bases). CDR1 SGHRS and CDR2 YFSETQ come from the germline V gene. Deletions cut 3 bases from V and 2 bases from J, with 14 bases between. The CDR3 is 15 residues long. This CDR3 is CASSSTGGGNYGYTF. In DNA, the CDR3 is TGCGCCAGCAGCTCTACCGGGGGAGGAAACTATGGCTACACCTTC.

This chain joins TRBV6-1 and TRBJ2-5; maybe TRBD1 (5 bases). Per germline, CDR1 MNHNS and CDR2 SASEGT. With 4 bases removed from V and 7 bases from J, the gap between germline ends came to 13 bases. CDR3 length equals 13 residues. CDR3 in DNA: TGTGCCAGCAGTGGCCAGGGAATGGGGACCCAGTACTTC. This codes for CASSGQGMGTQYF.

The chain carries TRBV7-9 and TRBJ1-4; D uncertain. V was clipped by 5 bases and J by 0 bases, with 7 bases between them. There are 14 residues in the CDR3. Germline V lookup: CDR1 SEHNR, CDR2 FQNEAQ (reference sequence). CDR3 DNA sequence: TGTGCCAGCAGCGCCGGGACAACTAATGAAAAACTGTTTTTT. Its translation is CASSAGTTNEKLFF.

This chain links TRBV28 with TRBJ1-1; D is undetermined. The CDR3 sequence is 14 residues long. V lost 2 bases, J lost 1 base, and 8 bases lay in between. Germline loops: CDR1 MDHEN, CDR2 SYDVKM. The CDR3 DNA is TGTGCCAGCAGTTTACTACGGAGGAACACTGAAGCTTTCTTT. This encodes CASSLLRRNTEAFF.

The chain combines TRBV14 with TRBJ1-2; the D is unclear. The V end was cut by 4 bases, the J end by 2 bases, with 20 bases between. This CDR3 is built from 17 residues. The germline V gene encodes CDR1 SGHDN and CDR2 FVKESK. CDR3: CASSPTGLGSLNYGYTF. CDR3 coding DNA: TGTGCCAGCAGCCCCACGGGGTTGGGGAGTTTGAACTATGGCTACACCTTC.

The genes are TRBV27 and TRBJ2-3; 7 nucleotides align to TRBD1. Germline V gene data show CDR1 as MNHEY and CDR2 as SMNVEV (reference sequence). V gave up 0 bases and J gave up 5 bases; unmatched junction bases: 5. The length of the CDR3 is 15 residues. In nucleotides, the CDR3 is TGTGCCAGCAGTTTATCCGGACAGGCGGGAGATACGCAGTATTTT. Translation: CASSLSGQAGDTQYF.

The chain links TRBV4-1 to TRBJ2-1, with 8 bases fitting TRBD2. CDR1 is MGHRA, CDR2 YSYEKL, per germline. V lost 1 base to trimming and J lost 6 bases; unmatched junction nucleotides: 5. This CDR3 has 15 residues. CDR3 amino acids: CASSQVSTSGNEQFF. DNA of the CDR3: TGCGCCAGCAGCCAAGTCTCCACTAGCGGCAATGAGCAGTTCTTC.

This clone was counted between two and nine times. This CDR3 is also generated by other DNA sequences in the sample. The chain uses TRBV5-4 and TRBJ1-1; D remains ambiguous. V was trimmed by 2 bases and J by 5 bases, leaving 10 bases between them. CDR3 length equals 13 residues. Germline CDR1 and CDR2: SGHNT and YYREEE (reference sequence). CDR3 bases: TGTGCCAGCAGCTTTGGGGAGGGTACTGAAGCTTTCTTT. It encodes CASSFGEGTEAFF.

The J gene is TRBJ2-7, the V gene TRBV15, with 10 bases fitting TRBD1. CDR3 size: 16 residues. V lost 3 bases, J lost 0 bases, and 5 bases stayed unmatched. Germline CDR1 is LNHNV and CDR2 is YYDKDF (reference sequence). This CDR3 reads CATSRGDRGSSYEQYF. The CDR3 nucleotides read TGTGCCACCAGCAGGGGGGACAGGGGAAGCTCCTACGAGCAGTACTTC.

The chain has TRBV7-9 and TRBJ2-1, with TRBD2 identical over 7 bases. J was trimmed by 4 bases and V by 6 bases; bases with no gene match: 9. Germline lookup yields CDR1 SEHNR and CDR2 FQNEAQ (reference sequence). CDR3 length: 15 amino acids. CDR3 nucleotide sequence: TGTGCCAGCAGTACTCTGGGCGGGAGATACAATGAGCAGTTCTTC. Translation: CASSTLGGRYNEQFF.

V gene TRBV5-1 combines with J gene TRBJ2-1; 11 positions match TRBD2. Germline V gene lookup returns CDR1 SGHRS and CDR2 YFSETQ. The junction had 3 bases not matched to a gene; V was cut back by 4 bases and J by 6 bases. The length of the CDR3 is 14 residues. The CDR3 DNA reads as TGCGCCAGCAGCGGGACTAGCGGTATCAATGAGCAGTTCTTC. Its translation: CASSGTSGINEQFF.

The chain combines TRBV9 with TRBJ2-1, with TRBD2 matching 8 bases. The CDR3 is made up of 19 amino acids. The V segment lost 3 bases and the J segment 9 bases; nucleotides outside the gene matches: 23. Germline CDR1 reads SGDLS; CDR2 reads YYNGEE. DNA of the CDR3: TGTGCCAGCAGCGCAAATCCGGGACTAGGGTCCCTTGCGAGTGGTGAGCAGTTCTTC. Amino acids: CASSANPGLGSLASGEQFF.